Here is one T cell receptor (beta chain) with its context. Its matching antigen is unknown. This CDR3 is 12 amino acids long. The V and J ends lost 2 bases and 14 bases respectively, with 12 bases between them. MiXCR, run by TCRdb on the RT-PCR reads, gives a single entry per CDR3 protein. The profile shows 650,000 to 800,000 distinct CDR3 sequences, approximately 17% of them singletons. The entry originates in a study of response to subunit inactivated influenza vaccine. Broader study findings: Authors suggested each seasonal influenza vaccination recruits few new T cells.

V gene TRBV12-3 or TRBV12-4 combines with J gene TRBJ1-4; no reliable D call. This TCR was recovered from a man aged 45-65 years who received an inactivated influenza vaccine. The sequenced sample was PBMCs from blood, obtained around 5 days after vaccination. CDR3 bases: TGTGCCAGCAGTTTATCCACCGGCGGGCTGTTTTTT. Amino acids: CASSLSTGGLFF.